Here is one T cell receptor beta chain with its context. This clone occurred once. It has no known antigen specificity. No quality values exist for individual bases; no much larger clone is one base distant. The record originates from a study of siplizumab effects on memory and regulatory T cells (dated by TCRdb to about 2019). Study-wide context: The study examined how the anti-CD2 antibody siplizumab affects alloreactive T-cell subsets in allogeneic mixed lymphocyte reactions built from human PBMCs. What the work shows at the level of the full study, not this receptor alone: Greater diversity appeared to be present in unstimulated naive T cells than in memory T cells, and a substantial contribution to the alloresponse seemed to be made by naive cells. The cumulative frequency of alloreactive sequences that could be traced back to unstimulated CD4+ memory T cells was significantly reduced by siplizumab. Sequences below about 10^-5 frequency were poorly captured, so only a minor fraction of alloreactive clones could be mapped to unstimulated subsets. Roughly 80-97% of proliferating CD4+ or CD8+ clones could not be assigned a naive or memory phenotype. The suppressive function of proliferating Tregs from siplizumab cultures was not functionally confirmed. Among mappable alloreactive CD4+ clones, an average Treg-derived fraction of approximately 73% was observed with siplizumab, compared with roughly 25% in control reactions.

The protocol used for the library was the immunoSEQ multiplex PCR assay. About 9.1 x 10^4 TCR templates per sample were assayed on the deep sequencing platform. Genomic DNA extracted from sorted T cells was used for TCRbeta CDR3 sequencing. As for how the authors treated the data: Clonal analysis of TCRbeta CDR3 data was done in the R programming language. Alloreactive CD4+ and CD8+ clones were defined by comparing unstimulated samples with post-reaction CFSE-low samples. Regulatory or non-regulatory origin was assigned to alloreactive CD4+ clones by matching of sequences to sorted unstimulated Treg and non-Treg repertoires. The immuneACCESS repertoire file appears here via TCRdb, limited to in-frame rearrangements. These files lack a portion of the clones; in checked studies, under half of the deficit traces to unresolved V genes, and the cause of the others is not known. Clone size and V and J calls were adopted from that table, with D and trimming inferred from the DNA. The table for this sample lists about 100,000 clones; 90% to 95% of them were counted only once. About 1.1% of the sample lies in the top ten.

Sorted unstimulated T cells and proliferating T cells recovered from mixed lymphocyte reactions were subjected to TCRbeta CDR3 sequencing. Fresh whole blood from ten to eleven HLA-typed healthy donors served as the source for isolating PBMCs. Sequenced input: CD4+ T cells sorted from blood. The clonotype originates from a human donor in good health.

Here the CDR3 is given as CASSLAIGPLNTEAFF. In nucleotide form, the sequence is TGTGCCAGCAGCTTGGCCATAGGACCGCTGAACACTGAAGCTTTCTTT. The chain is encoded by TRBV5-5 joined to TRBJ1-1; a confident D gene designation cannot be given. The CDR1 and CDR2 encoded by the germline V gene (reference sequence) are SGHKS and YYEKEE. Counted from cysteine to phenylalanine, this CDR3 has 16 amino acids. Solely the CDR3 DNA is kept, with 48 bases framed from the first base. V gives up 0 bases and J gives up 0 bases, and the segment between their germline ends measures 12 bases.